The text below deals with one T cell receptor beta chain. Sequencing used immunoSEQ multiplex PCR; TCRdb keeps in-frame clones, though not all of them. The sample records more than 70,000 clones, 90% being singletons. These data are taken from a study of T cells after somatic rescue of genetic block. Germline lookup yields CDR1 MGHDK and CDR2 SYGVNS. Trimming took off 1 base at V and 3 bases at J, with 13 bases between the two ends. The CDR3 runs 15 residues. The clonotype comes from a woman between 18 and 29 years old. The sample taken for sequencing was peripheral blood mononuclear cells (PBMCs). J is TRBJ2-7 and V is TRBV25-1; D tentatively reads TRBD1 or TRBD2 (5 bases each). Here the CDR3 reads CASSEWGNLYYEQYF. The CDR3 DNA reads TGTGCCAGCAGTGAATGGGGGAATCTTTACTACGAGCAGTACTTC.